The 8 T cell receptor beta chains reported below all come from one sample, sequenced in a study of OX40 agonist ivuxolimab in advanced cancers. The repertoire was sequenced with immunoSEQ multiplex PCR; TCRdb's copy has only in-frame clones and lacks some. The sample yields about 47,000 clones, approximately 86% seen once. The input for sequencing was CD4+ or CD8+ T cells sorted from blood, taken in a trial of the OX40 agonist ivuxolimab. Receptor source: an adult with an advanced solid tumor such as melanoma, head and neck, liver or kidney cancer.

The chain links TRBV7-9 to TRBJ1-2; perhaps TRBD1 as D (5 bases). Trimming cost V 4 bases and J 2 bases, with 23 bases left between them. This CDR3 is 18 amino acids long. The germline V gene encodes CDR1 SEHNR and CDR2 FQNEAQ (reference sequence). CDR3 residues: CASSSPLAADRENYGYTF. As DNA, the CDR3 is TGTGCCAGCAGCTCCCCCCTGGCCGCAGACAGAGAAAACTATGGCTACACCTTC. The full variable domain, completed using reference TRBV7-9 and TRBJ1-2, is DTGVSQNPRHKITKRGQNVTFRCDPISEHNRLYWYRQTLGQGPEFLTYFQNEAQLEKSRLLSDRFSAERPKGSFSTLEIQRTEQGDSAMYLCASSSPLAADRENYGYTFGSGTRLTVV.

The V gene is TRBV15, the J gene TRBJ1-1; D is undetermined. This CDR3 is built from 13 residues. Germline lookup yields CDR1 LNHNV and CDR2 YYDKDF (reference sequence). The V gene lost 8 bases and the J gene lost 8 bases, with 18 bases spanning the gap. CDR3 nucleotides: TGTGCCACCGCCGGACTTCCCGGGATCGAAGCTTTCTTT. Encoded protein: CATAGLPGIEAFF.

V is TRBV7-2 and J is TRBJ2-2, with D hard to call. This CDR3 region has 14 residues. Trimming took off 2 bases at V and 1 base at J, with 5 bases between the two ends. The germline V gene encodes CDR1 SGHTA and CDR2 FQGNSA. CDR3 sequence reads: CASSLFGNTGELFF. The DNA for the CDR3 is TGTGCCAGCAGCTTATTCGGGAACACCGGGGAGCTGTTTTTT.

The chain combines TRBV4-1 with TRBJ1-2; D is undetermined. The germline gives CDR1 MGHRA, CDR2 YSYEKL. CDR3 length equals 15 residues. With 0 bases removed from V and 2 bases from J, the gap between germline ends came to 10 bases. The CDR3 coding sequence is TGCGCCAGCAGCCAAGATCGGGGAGTCAACTATGGCTACACCTTC. Translating gives CASSQDRGVNYGYTF.

The chain joins TRBV12-5 to TRBJ1-4, with D possibly being TRBD1 (6 bases). V was trimmed by 1 base and J by 16 bases, leaving 28 bases between them. The CDR3 sequence is 17 residues long. CDR1 is LGHNT, CDR2 FRNRAP, per germline. The CDR3 coding sequence is TGTGCTAGTGGTTTGGGGACTCCTGGGGGGGCGCGACGGTATACGTTTTTT. Residues: CASGLGTPGGARRYTFF.

V is TRBV5-4 and J is TRBJ2-5; 12 bases line up with TRBD2. Trimming took 1 base from V and 5 from J; bases not matched to a gene: 0. The CDR3 totals 14 residues. Germline assignment: CDR1 SGHNT and CDR2 YYREEE (reference sequence). CDR3 DNA: TGTGCCAGCAGCTTGCTAGCGGGAGGGGAGACCCAGTACTTC. It yields the protein CASSLLAGGETQYF. Complete variable domain (other parts from reference TRBV5-4 and TRBJ2-5): ETGVTQSPTHLIKTRGQQVTLRCSSQSGHNTVSWYQQALGQGPQFIFQYYREEENGRGNFPPRFSGLQFPNYSSELNVNALELDDSALYLCASSLLAGGETQYFGPGTRLLVL.

Details on this clone: The junction differs from germline at one of its ends, possibly a read error. This same CDR3 is encoded by further DNA sequences in the sample. V is TRBV4-3 and J is TRBJ2-7; 7 nucleotides align to TRBD1. Germline CDR1 reads LGHNA; CDR2 reads YSLEER. The CDR3 spans 15 residues. CDR3 sequence: CASSQGRDRAYEQYF. CDR3 DNA: TGCGCCAGCAGTCAAGGCCGGGACAGAGCCTACGAGCAGTACTTC.

The J gene is TRBJ1-1, the V gene TRBV27; D unresolved. The CDR3 loop spans 14 amino acids. V was shortened by 3 bases and J by 0 bases, with 8 bases between the two germline ends. The germline CDR1 and CDR2 sequences are MNHEY and SMNVEV (reference sequence). As DNA, the CDR3 is TGTGCCAGCAGTTTGGCGCCTCTGAACACTGAAGCTTTCTTT. Its translation is CASSLAPLNTEAFF.